This T cell receptor beta chain was captured in a study of early T cells in non-severe SARS-CoV-2 infection. Background on the study: From unsorted whole blood, bulk RNA was sequenced, and the chains remained unpaired. Study-wide results and limits: The study's VDJdb matching favored anti-spike CD8 responses and missed private and CD4 specificities.

This clonotype was picked up a small number of times. What it binds is unknown. Unique molecular identifiers (one per individual cDNA molecule) were attached. One entry per CDR3 protein results from TCRdb running MiXCR on the 5' RACE reads. Of tens of thousands of distinct CDR3 sequences listed, approximately 15% are singletons. The CDR3 consists of 15 residues. The V gene end was trimmed by 6 bases and the J gene end by 9 bases; junction bases not matched to a gene: 13. This chain uses TRBV12-3 or TRBV12-4 with TRBJ1-5, with 8 bases lining up with TRBD1. The clonotype comes from an adult who was a healthcare worker with PCR-confirmed SARS-CoV-2 infection or an uninfected control (not recorded which). The sequencing sample was made of whole blood. CDR3 in amino acids: CASSPDLDRVGPQHF. CDR3 nucleotides: TGTGCCAGCAGCCCTGACCTGGACAGGGTAGGGCCCCAGCATTTT.